This record concerns one T cell receptor (beta chain) sequence. Antigen specificity is unknown. Every subset of CD8+ T cells was sorted in triplicate at approximately 320,000 cells each. Each TRB cDNA library was prepared by 5' RACE (with UMI labels). TCRdb processed the 5' RACE reads again and assigns one entry to each CDR3 protein, with no DNA. The sample's table shows 75,000 to 90,000 distinct CDR3 sequences. This CDR3 contains 16 residues. Germline V gives CDR1 MGHRA, CDR2 YSYEKL. The record originates from a study of CXCR3-negative and CXCR3-positive naive CD8 T cells. Broader study findings: TRB CDR3s of CXCR3-positive naive cells were more hydrophobic than those of CXCR3-negative naive cells. The study inferred TCR strength from TRB CDR3 properties and found comparable surface CD5 between naive subsets.

The source is a human donor in good health. Some clones in this sample may be carry-over from other donors' samples. The chain carries TRBV4-1 and TRBJ2-3; the TCRdb call, TRBD2, lacks DNA for checking. Sequencing input: naive CXCR3+ CD8+ T cells from blood. Subset: CD45RO-CCR7+CD27+CD95- naive CD8+ T cells expressing CXCR3 (TNR3+). This CDR3 reads CASSQEAGERPDTQYF.